The 17 T cell receptor beta chains below were found in one sample sequenced in a study of T cell clonality in common variable immunodeficiency. Sequencing was performed with immunoSEQ multiplex PCR; in TCRdb, only in-frame clones are kept and a portion is missing. The sample offers about 39,000 clones and no singletons, the top ten holding approximately 1.4%. Sequencing input: peripheral blood mononuclear cells. The receptors come from a person aged 18-69 years in good health.

This clone has at least ten counts. The read finishes 3 residues shy of the CDR3 end, and the germline J gene is used to complete it. The chain employs TRBV5-6 and TRBJ2-3; 9 nucleotides agree with TRBD2. Per the germline V gene, CDR1 is SGHDT and CDR2 is YYEEEE. The CDR3 spans 15 residues. CDR3 DNA (partial): TGTGCCAGCAGCTTTAGCGGGAGAGGACAAGAGACG. It yields the protein CASSFSGRGQET. From start to end, the CDR3 is CASSFSGRGQETQYF.

A word on this clone: The sequenced fragment ends 3 residues before the CDR3 boundary, so the rest is inferred from the germline J gene. The rearrangement joins TRBV2 to TRBJ2-7; D remains unclear. CDR1 is SNHLY and CDR2 is FYNNEI in the germline V gene. Trimming took off 6 bases at V and 6 bases at J, with 9 bases between the two ends. CDR3 length: 11 residues. The sequenced CDR3 bases are TGTGCCAGCAGCCTCACGGGCGAG. This encodes CASSLTGE. The entire CDR3 reads CASSLTGEQYF.

This clone was detected ten times or more. The CDR3 loop reads CASSEALSGAANGVYEQYF. CDR3 DNA (partial): TGTGCCAGCAGTGAAGCCCTATCTGGGGCAGCCAATGGAGTCTACGAG. The J gene is TRBJ2-7, the V gene TRBV6-1; a possible D gene is TRBD1 (5 bases). The CDR3 extends 3 residues past the end of the read, so its final part is completed from the germline J gene. This CDR3 contains 19 residues. Germline-derived CDR1 and CDR2 are MNHNS and SASEGT. V shed 0 bases and J shed 3 bases, with 24 bases lying between them.

This clone has ten or more counts. Sequencing ends 3 residues short of the CDR3 end; the germline J gene provides the rest. This chain joins TRBV20-1 and TRBJ1-5, with D uncertain. The CDR3 loop spans 15 amino acids. V shed 0 bases and J shed 6 bases, with 15 bases lying between them. CDR1 DFQATT and CDR2 SNEGSKA come from the germline V gene (reference sequence). CDR3 bases read: TGCAGTGCTAGAGATAGGGTGTCGGTAGTTCAGCCC. This translates into CSARDRVSVVQP. The CDR3, in full, reads CSARDRVSVVQPQHF.

This clone has only a few counts. The read terminates 3 residues ahead of where the CDR3 ends, so the germline J gene completes it. The chain recombines TRBV20-1 with TRBJ2-7; D could derive from TRBD1 or TRBD2 (5 bases each). This CDR3 contains 12 residues. Germline loops: CDR1 DFQATT, CDR2 SNEGSKA (reference sequence). V was clipped by 2 bases and J by 6 bases, with 11 bases between them. The CDR3: CSARRQRGEQYF. Incomplete CDR3 DNA: TGCAGTGCTAGACGACAGAGGGGCGAG.

This clone has ten or more counts. Read data end 3 residues before the CDR3 end; the end is taken from the germline J gene. The chain is built from TRBV20-1 and TRBJ1-5; maybe TRBD1 (5 bases). CDR1 is DFQATT and CDR2 is SNEGSKA in the germline V gene (reference sequence). The CDR3 spans 15 residues. The V gene lost 6 bases and the J gene lost 3 bases, with 18 bases spanning the gap. CDR3: CSARKGQVFNQPQHF. The CDR3 bases that were read are TGCAGTGCAAGGAAAGGACAAGTCTTCAATCAGCCC.

This clone was counted at least ten times. The read ends 3 residues shy of where the CDR3 ends; the end is completed using the germline J gene. The rearrangement joins TRBV28 to TRBJ2-7; D is unclear. V dropped 3 bases and J dropped 6 bases, with 9 bases sitting between them. Germline values: CDR1 MDHEN, CDR2 SYDVKM. The CDR3 has 12 amino acids. CDR3 bases read: TGTGCCAGCAGTTTGCCGGGTCGCGAG. This translates into CASSLPGRE. The full-length CDR3 reads as CASSLPGREQYF. Full variable domain (outside the CDR3, taken from reference TRBV28 and TRBJ2-7): DVKVTQSSRYLVKRTGEKVFLECVQDMDHENMFWYRQDPGLGLRLIYFSYDVKMKEKGDIPEGYSVSREKKERFSLILESASTNQTSMYLCASSLPGREQYFGPGTRLTVT.

Many counts were recorded for this clone. Coverage ceases 3 residues before the CDR3 finishes, and the germline J gene fills in the end. V and J are TRBV28 and TRBJ2-7; TRBD1 aligns across 9 bases. The trim removed 4 bases at V and 5 bases at J, leaving 3 bases unmatched. The CDR3 runs 13 residues. Germline CDR1 MDHEN, CDR2 SYDVKM. The CDR3 DNA, read in part, is TGTGCCAGCAGTTGGACAGGGGCCCACGAG. It codes for CASSWTGAHE. The CDR3 in full is CASSWTGAHEQYF.

This clone came up many times. The read halts 3 residues ahead of the CDR3 end, with the missing end drawn from the germline J gene. The chain uses TRBV6-1 and TRBJ1-5; weak D call: TRBD1 (6 bases). Germline V gives CDR1 MNHNS, CDR2 SASEGT. Trimming stripped 4 bases from V and 2 bases from J, with 12 bases between. The CDR3 is made up of 15 amino acids. The part of the CDR3 DNA that was read is TGTGCCAGCAGTGTTGGAAGGACAGGCAATCAGCCC. Amino acids: CASSVGRTGNQP. The full-length CDR3 reads as CASSVGRTGNQPQHF.

In its sample, this clone was seen many times. CDR3 DNA, as far as it was read: TGCAGTGCTAGATCGACTAGCGGGAGTTACAATGAG. Protein: CSARSTSGSYNE. The whole CDR3 is CSARSTSGSYNEQFF. The chain uses TRBV20-1 and TRBJ2-1, with 12 bases lining up with TRBD2. The read comes to an end 3 residues before the CDR3 does, leaving the germline J gene to fill in the end. Trimming cost V 2 bases and J 4 bases; bases outside gene matches: 3. In germline, CDR1 is DFQATT, CDR2 SNEGSKA (reference sequence). This CDR3 is built from 15 residues.

In this sample, this clone turned up a few times. Read sequence stops 3 residues before the CDR3 end, and the germline J gene provides the missing end. The chain links TRBV6-2 or TRBV6-3 to TRBJ1-5; TRBD1 might be the D (5 bases). V lost 5 bases and J 2 bases, leaving 16 bases between the germline ends. CDR1 and CDR2 (germline): MNHEY, SVGEGT. The CDR3 sequence is 16 residues long. CDR3 sequence: CASSPPQGVGNQPQHF. CDR3 DNA (partial): TGTGCCAGCAGTCCACCCCAGGGAGTGGGCAATCAGCCC.

This clone was found many times. The read is 3 residues too short to cover the CDR3 end, so that end is filled in from the germline J gene. The rearrangement joins TRBV7-2 to TRBJ2-5; D is perhaps TRBD1 (5 bases). The CDR3 runs to 13 residues. The germline gives CDR1 SGHTA, CDR2 FQGNSA. V lost 2 bases, J lost 2 bases, and 6 bases lay in between. The CDR3 sequence is CASSLQGQETQYF. CDR3 DNA, as far as it was read: TGTGCCAGCAGCTTACAGGGTCAAGAGACC.

In its sample, this clone was seen many times. The sequenced part of the CDR3 DNA is TGCGCCAGCAGCCAATCGACAGCCTATGGC. Residues: CASSQSTAYG. The complete CDR3 sequence is CASSQSTAYGYTF. The J gene is TRBJ1-2, the V gene TRBV4-1, with a tentative D call TRBD1 (5 bases). Sequencing ends 3 residues short of the CDR3 end; the germline J gene provides the rest. Trimming pared 2 bases from V and 4 bases from J, leaving 8 bases between. This CDR3 spans 13 amino acids. From germline, CDR1 is MGHRA and CDR2 YSYEKL.

Ten or more counts support this clone. The read terminates 3 residues before the CDR3 end, so the remaining end is supplied by the germline J gene. The chain employs TRBV5-1 and TRBJ2-3; no clear D. CDR1 and CDR2 from the germline V gene are SGHRS and YFSETQ. The CDR3 is 14 residues long. V lost 4 bases and J lost 6, with 15 bases in between. Here the CDR3 reads CASSPLLPADTQYF. The CDR3 DNA, read in part, is TGCGCCAGCAGCCCCTTACTCCCAGCGGATACG.

This clone showed up many times. The CDR3 end lies 3 residues beyond the end of the read and is filled in from the germline J gene. The chain has TRBV6-2 or TRBV6-3 and TRBJ2-1; D is undetermined. V shed 2 bases and J shed 2 bases, with 16 bases lying between them. The CDR3 runs 17 residues. Germline CDR1 MNHEY, CDR2 SVGEGT. The CDR3 bases that were read are TGTGCCAGCAGTTACGGGCAGTTTAGTACACCCTACAATGAG. Translated, it gives CASSYGQFSTPYNE. The complete CDR3 sequence is CASSYGQFSTPYNEQFF.

In its sample, this clone was seen many times. The observed sequence ends 3 residues before the CDR3 terminus, with the missing tail filled in from the germline J gene. The V gene is TRBV19, the J gene TRBJ2-7, with D tentatively TRBD2 (6 bases). Between the trimmed V and J ends, which lost 2 bases and 3 bases, there was a span of 14 bases. The germline gives CDR1 LNHDA, CDR2 SQIVND (reference sequence). The CDR3 runs 15 residues. The part of the CDR3 DNA that was read is TGTGCCAGTAGTATAACAGCTAGCGCGCTCTACGAG. Translation gives CASSITASALYE. The whole CDR3 reads CASSITASALYEQYF.

This clone was seen ten or more times. The observed sequence ends 3 residues before the CDR3 terminus, with the missing tail filled in from the germline J gene. The chain recombines TRBV7-2 with TRBJ2-3, with no clear D. Trimming pared 0 bases from V and 2 bases from J, leaving 9 bases between. Germline CDR1 SGHTA, CDR2 FQGNSA. This CDR3 contains 15 residues. CDR3 bases read: TGTGCCAGCAGCTTAGCAAGCCTTGTCACAGATACG. Encoded protein: CASSLASLVTDT. The entire CDR3 protein is CASSLASLVTDTQYF.